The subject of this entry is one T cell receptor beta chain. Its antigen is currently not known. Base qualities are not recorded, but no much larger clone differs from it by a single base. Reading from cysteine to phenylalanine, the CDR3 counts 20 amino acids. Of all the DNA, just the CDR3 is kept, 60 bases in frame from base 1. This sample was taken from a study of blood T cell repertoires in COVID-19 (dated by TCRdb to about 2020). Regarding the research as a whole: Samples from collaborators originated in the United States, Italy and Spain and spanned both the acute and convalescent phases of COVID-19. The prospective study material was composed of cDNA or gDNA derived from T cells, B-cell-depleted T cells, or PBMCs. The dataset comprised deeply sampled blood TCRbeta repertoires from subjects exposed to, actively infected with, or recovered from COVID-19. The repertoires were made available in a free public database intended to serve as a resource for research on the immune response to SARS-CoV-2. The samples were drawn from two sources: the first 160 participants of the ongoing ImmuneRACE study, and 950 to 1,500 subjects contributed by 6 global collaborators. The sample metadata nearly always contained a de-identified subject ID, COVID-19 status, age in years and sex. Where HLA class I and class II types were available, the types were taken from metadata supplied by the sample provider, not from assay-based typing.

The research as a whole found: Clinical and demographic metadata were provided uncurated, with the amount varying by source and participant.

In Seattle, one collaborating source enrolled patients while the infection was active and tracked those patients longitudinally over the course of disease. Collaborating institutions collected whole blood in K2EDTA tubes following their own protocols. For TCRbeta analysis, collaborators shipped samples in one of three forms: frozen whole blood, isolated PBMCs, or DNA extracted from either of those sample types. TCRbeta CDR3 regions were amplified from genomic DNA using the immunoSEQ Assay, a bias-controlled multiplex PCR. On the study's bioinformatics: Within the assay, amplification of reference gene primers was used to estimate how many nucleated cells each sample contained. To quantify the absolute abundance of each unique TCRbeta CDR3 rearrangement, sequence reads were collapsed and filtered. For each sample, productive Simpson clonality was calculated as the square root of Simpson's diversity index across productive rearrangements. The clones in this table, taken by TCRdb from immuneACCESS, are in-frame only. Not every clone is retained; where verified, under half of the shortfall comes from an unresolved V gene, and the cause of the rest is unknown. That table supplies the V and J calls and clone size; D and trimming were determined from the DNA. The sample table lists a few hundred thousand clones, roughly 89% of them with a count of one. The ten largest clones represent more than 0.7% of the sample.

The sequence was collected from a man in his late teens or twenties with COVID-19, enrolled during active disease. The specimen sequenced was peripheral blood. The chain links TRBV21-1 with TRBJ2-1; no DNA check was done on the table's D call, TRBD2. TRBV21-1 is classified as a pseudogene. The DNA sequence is TGTGCCAGCAGCAAAGGCTCTAAAACCCTAGCGGGAGCGTCCTACAATGAGCAGTTCTTC. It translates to CASSKGSKTLAGASYNEQFF.